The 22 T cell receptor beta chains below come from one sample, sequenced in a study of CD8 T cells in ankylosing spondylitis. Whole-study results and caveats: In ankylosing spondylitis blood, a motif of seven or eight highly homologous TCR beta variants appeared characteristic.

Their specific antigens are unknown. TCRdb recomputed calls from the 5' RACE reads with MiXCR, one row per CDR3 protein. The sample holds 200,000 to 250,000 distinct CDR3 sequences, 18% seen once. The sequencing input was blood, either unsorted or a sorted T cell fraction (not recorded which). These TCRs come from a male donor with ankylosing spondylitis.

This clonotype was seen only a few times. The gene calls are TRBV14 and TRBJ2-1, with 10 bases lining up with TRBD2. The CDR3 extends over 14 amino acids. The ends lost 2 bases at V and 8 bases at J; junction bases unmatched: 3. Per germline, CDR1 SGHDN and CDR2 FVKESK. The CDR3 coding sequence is TGTGCCAGCAGCCAAAAGCGGGGGGGCGATGAGCAGTTCTTC. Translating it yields CASSQKRGGDEQFF.

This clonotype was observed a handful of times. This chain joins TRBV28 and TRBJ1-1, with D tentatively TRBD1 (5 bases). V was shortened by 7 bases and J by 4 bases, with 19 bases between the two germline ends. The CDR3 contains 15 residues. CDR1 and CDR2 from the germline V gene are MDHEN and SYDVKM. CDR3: CASKRWQGLGTEAFF. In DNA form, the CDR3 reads TGTGCCAGCAAACGGTGGCAGGGATTGGGCACTGAAGCTTTCTTT.

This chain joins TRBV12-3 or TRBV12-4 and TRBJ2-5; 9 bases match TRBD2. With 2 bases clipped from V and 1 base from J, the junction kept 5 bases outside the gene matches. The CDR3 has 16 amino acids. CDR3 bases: TGTGCCAGCAGTTTATTCGGCGGGAGGGCCCAAGAGACCCAGTACTTC. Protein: CASSLFGGRAQETQYF.

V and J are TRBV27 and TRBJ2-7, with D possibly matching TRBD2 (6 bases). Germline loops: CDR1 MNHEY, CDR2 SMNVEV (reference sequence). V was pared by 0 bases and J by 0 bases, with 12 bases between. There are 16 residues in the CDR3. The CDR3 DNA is TGTGCCAGCAGTTTATCGGCGGGATCCCACTCCTACGAGCAGTACTTC. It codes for CASSLSAGSHSYEQYF.

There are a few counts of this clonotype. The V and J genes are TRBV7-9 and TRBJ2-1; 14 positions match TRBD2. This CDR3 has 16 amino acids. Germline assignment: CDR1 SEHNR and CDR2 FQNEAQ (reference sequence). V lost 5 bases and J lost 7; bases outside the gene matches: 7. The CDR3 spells CASSPLTSGRGNEQFF. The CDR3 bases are TGTGCCAGCAGCCCCCTGACTAGCGGGAGGGGTAATGAGCAGTTCTTC.

DNA of the CDR3: TGTGCCAGCAGTTACTCGGGCGGGGGATCCTACGAGCAGTACTTC. Residues: CASSYSGGGSYEQYF. The chain combines TRBV6-5 with TRBJ2-7; TRBD2 matches at 7 bases. CDR3 length: 15 amino acids. Germline values: CDR1 MNHEY, CDR2 SVGAGI. Trimming removed 0 bases from V and 1 base from J; junction bases left unmatched: 3.

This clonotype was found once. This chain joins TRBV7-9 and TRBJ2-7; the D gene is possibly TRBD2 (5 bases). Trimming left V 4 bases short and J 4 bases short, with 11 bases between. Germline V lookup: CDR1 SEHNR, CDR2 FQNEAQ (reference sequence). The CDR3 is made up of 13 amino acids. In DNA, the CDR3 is TGTGCCAGCAGCTCGACGGAGGAGTACGAGCAGTACTTC. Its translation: CASSSTEEYEQYF.

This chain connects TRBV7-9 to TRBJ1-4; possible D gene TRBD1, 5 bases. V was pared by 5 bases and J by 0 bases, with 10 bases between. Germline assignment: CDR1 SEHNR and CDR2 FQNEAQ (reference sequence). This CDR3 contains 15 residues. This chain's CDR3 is CASSPTAATNEKLFF. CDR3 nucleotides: TGTGCCAGCAGCCCGACAGCCGCAACTAATGAAAAACTGTTTTTT.

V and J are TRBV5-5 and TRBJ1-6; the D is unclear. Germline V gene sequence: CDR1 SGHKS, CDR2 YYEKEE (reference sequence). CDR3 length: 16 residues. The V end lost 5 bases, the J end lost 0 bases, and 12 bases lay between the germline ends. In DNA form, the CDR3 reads TGTGCCAGCAGAGAGGCCAGTAGCTCCTATAATTCACCCCTCCACTTT. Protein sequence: CASREASSSYNSPLHF.

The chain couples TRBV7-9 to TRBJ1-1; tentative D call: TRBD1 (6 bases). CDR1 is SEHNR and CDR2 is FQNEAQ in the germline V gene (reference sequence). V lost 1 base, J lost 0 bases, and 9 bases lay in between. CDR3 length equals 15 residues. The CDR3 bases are TGTGCCAGCAGCTTAGGGGACAACATGAACACTGAAGCTTTCTTT. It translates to CASSLGDNMNTEAFF.

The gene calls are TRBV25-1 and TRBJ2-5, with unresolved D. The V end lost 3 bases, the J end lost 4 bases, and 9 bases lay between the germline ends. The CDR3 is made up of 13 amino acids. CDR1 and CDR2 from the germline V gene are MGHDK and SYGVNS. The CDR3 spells CASSDEARETQYF. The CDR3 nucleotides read TGTGCCAGCAGTGACGAGGCAAGAGAGACCCAGTACTTC. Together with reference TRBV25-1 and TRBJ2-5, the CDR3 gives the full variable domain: EADIYQTPRYLVIGTGKKITLECSQTMGHDKMYWYQQDPGMELHLIHYSYGVNSTEKGDLSSESTVSRIRTEHFPLTLESARPSHTSQYLCASSDEARETQYFGPGTRLLVL.

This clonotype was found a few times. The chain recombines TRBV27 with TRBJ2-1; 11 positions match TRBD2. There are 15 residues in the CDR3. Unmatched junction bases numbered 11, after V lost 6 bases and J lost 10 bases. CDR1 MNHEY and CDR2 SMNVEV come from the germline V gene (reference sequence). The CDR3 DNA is TGTGCCAGCAGACCGGTAACTAGCGGGAGTCTGGAGCAGTTCTTC. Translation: CASRPVTSGSLEQFF.

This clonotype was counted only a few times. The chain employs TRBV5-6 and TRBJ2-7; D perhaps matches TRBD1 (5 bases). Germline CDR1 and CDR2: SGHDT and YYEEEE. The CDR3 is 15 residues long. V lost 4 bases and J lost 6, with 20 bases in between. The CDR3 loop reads CASSGSQDIPFEQYF. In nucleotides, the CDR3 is TGTGCCAGCAGCGGTTCCCAGGACATCCCCTTCGAGCAGTACTTC. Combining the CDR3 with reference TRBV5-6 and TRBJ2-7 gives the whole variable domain DAGVTQSPTHLIKTRGQQVTLRCSPKSGHDTVSWYQQALGQGPQFIFQYYEEEERQRGNFPDRFSGHQFPNYSSELNVNALLLGDSALYLCASSGSQDIPFEQYFGPGTRLTVT.

The CDR3 spells CASSLGGPGYGYTF. In DNA, the CDR3 is TGCGCCAGCAGCCTCGGGGGGCCGGGCTATGGCTACACCTTC. The chain recombines TRBV5-1 with TRBJ1-2, with TRBD1 as a possible D gene (6 bases). The V and J ends lost 4 bases and 4 bases respectively, with 14 bases between them. Germline values: CDR1 SGHRS, CDR2 YFSETQ. The CDR3 extends over 14 amino acids.

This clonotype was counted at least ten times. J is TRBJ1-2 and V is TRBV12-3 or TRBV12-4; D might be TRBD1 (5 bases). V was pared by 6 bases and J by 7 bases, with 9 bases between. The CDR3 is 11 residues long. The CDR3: CASSQDTGYTF. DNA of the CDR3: TGTGCCAGCAGCCAGGACACTGGCTACACCTTC.

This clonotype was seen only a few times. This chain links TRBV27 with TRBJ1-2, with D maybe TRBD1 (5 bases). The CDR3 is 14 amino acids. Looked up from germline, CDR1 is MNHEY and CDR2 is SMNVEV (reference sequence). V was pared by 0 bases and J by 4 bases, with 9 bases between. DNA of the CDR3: TGTGCCAGCAGTTTATCCGGACACGGCTATGGCTACACCTTC. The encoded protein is CASSLSGHGYGYTF.

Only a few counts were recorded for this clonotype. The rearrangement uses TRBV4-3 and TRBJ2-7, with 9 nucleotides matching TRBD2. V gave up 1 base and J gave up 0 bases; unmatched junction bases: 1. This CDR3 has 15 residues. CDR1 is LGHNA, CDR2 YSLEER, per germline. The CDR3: CASSQASGTSYEQYF. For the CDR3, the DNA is TGCGCCAGCAGCCAAGCTAGCGGGACCTCCTACGAGCAGTACTTC.

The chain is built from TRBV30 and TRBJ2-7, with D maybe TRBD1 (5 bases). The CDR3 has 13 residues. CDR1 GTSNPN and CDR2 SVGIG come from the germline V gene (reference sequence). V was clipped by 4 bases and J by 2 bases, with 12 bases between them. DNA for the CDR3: TGTGCCTGGAACCAGGGCTATACCTACGAGCAGTACTTC. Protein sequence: CAWNQGYTYEQYF.

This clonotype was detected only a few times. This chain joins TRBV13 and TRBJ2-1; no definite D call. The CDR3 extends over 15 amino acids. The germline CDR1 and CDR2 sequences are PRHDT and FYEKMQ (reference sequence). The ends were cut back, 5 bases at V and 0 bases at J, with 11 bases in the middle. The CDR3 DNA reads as TGTGCCAGCAGCGCGCCCACGAGCTCCTACAATGAGCAGTTCTTC. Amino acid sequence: CASSAPTSSYNEQFF.

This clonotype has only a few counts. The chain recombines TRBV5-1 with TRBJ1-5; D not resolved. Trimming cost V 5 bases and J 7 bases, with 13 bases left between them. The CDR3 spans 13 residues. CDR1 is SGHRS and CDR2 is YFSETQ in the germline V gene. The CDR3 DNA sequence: TGCGCCAGCAGGGTGGAAACGGGCCAGCCCCAGCATTTT. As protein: CASRVETGQPQHF.

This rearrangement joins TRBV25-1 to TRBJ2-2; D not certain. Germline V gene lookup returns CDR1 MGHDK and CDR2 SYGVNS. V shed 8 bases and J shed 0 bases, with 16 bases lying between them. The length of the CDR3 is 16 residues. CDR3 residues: CASEEWGTTNTGELFF. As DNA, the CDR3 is TGTGCCAGCGAAGAATGGGGTACAACGAACACCGGGGAGCTGTTTTTT.

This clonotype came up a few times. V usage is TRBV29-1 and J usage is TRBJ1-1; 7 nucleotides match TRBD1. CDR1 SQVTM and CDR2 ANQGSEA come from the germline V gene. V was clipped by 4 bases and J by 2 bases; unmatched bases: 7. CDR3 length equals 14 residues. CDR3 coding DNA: TGCAGCGTTGCCAGCGACAGGGCCAACACTGAAGCTTTCTTT. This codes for CSVASDRANTEAFF.